This T cell receptor beta chain is drawn from a study of T cell repertoires in cytomegalovirus infection. Study at large: Matching HLA type, along with CMV infection, was indicated by public TCR beta signatures.

Trimming pared 2 bases from V and 7 bases from J, leaving 17 bases between. CDR3 length: 15 residues. Notes on the study in general: What dominated the ex vivo response were HLA-C-restricted CMV-specific TCR beta clonotypes. Cumulative frequency of public TCR beta families picked out carriers of CMV plus the relevant HLA.

TCRdb reprocessed the reads with MiXCR, giving one entry per CDR3 protein. Of about 180,000 distinct CDR3 sequences in the sample, 14% were seen once. On this clonotype itself: Its antigen is unknown.

The sequenced sample was PBMCs. This receptor was identified in a human donor in good health (CMV status not recorded). Some clones in this sample may be carry-over from other donors' samples. The chain joins TRBV12-3 or TRBV12-4 to TRBJ1-1; tentative D call: TRBD1 (5 bases). CDR3 amino acids: CASSLRRRRGFEAFF. As DNA, the CDR3 is TGTGCCAGCAGTTTAAGGCGCCGTAGGGGTTTTGAAGCTTTCTTT.